These 5 T cell receptor beta chains share one sample of origin, sequenced in a study of circulating and synovial CD4+ cells in juvenile arthritis. TCRdb keeps only in-frame clones here, not all; method: immunoSEQ multiplex PCR. This table holds roughly 4,000 clones, 75% to 85% found once. The sample comprised CD4+ T cells from synovial fluid. The origin of the receptors is a human donor with juvenile idiopathic arthritis.

This clone has only one observation. This chain connects TRBV4-2 to TRBJ2-1; 13 bases are a match to TRBD2. Germline CDR1 LGHNA, CDR2 YNFKEQ. The V gene end was trimmed by 6 bases and the J gene end by 8 bases; junction bases not matched to a gene: 10. The CDR3 loop spans 16 amino acids. The CDR3 DNA reads TGTGCCAGCAGTCCAGAGGGGACTAGCGGGAACCATGAGCAGTTCTTC. Its translation: CASSPEGTSGNHEQFF.

The rearrangement links TRBV7-2 to TRBJ2-7; 12 bases align to TRBD2. The CDR3 loop spans 14 amino acids. Unmatched junction bases numbered 2, after V lost 5 bases and J lost 3 bases. Germline V gives CDR1 SGHTA, CDR2 FQGNSA. Here the CDR3 reads CASSGGLAGYEQYF. The CDR3 nucleotides are TGTGCCAGCAGCGGGGGACTAGCGGGCTACGAGCAGTACTTC.

The chain couples TRBV29-1 to TRBJ1-2, with a tentative D call TRBD1 (5 bases). The germline CDR1 and CDR2 sequences are SQVTM and ANQGSEA. This CDR3 is 12 amino acids long. With 2 bases removed from V and 5 bases from J, the gap between germline ends came to 9 bases. The CDR3 is CSVEWGGYGYTF. The CDR3 nucleotides read TGCAGCGTTGAATGGGGGGGGTATGGCTACACCTTC.

This clone has only a few counts. One junction end disagrees with the germline gene, perhaps due to a read error. The same CDR3 also results from other DNA sequences found in this sample. This chain uses TRBV30 with TRBJ1-6; TRBD1 agrees at 8 bases. Germline loops: CDR1 GTSNPN, CDR2 SVGIG (reference sequence). The length of the CDR3 is 14 residues. CDR3 nucleotide sequence: TGTGCCTGGAGGGCAGGGGGCGATAATTCCCCCCTCCACTTT. This gives the protein CAWRAGGDNSPLHF.

The V call is TRBV28, the J call TRBJ2-5, with D possibly matching TRBD1 (5 bases). The V end was cut by 1 base, the J end by 5 bases, with 8 bases between. The CDR3 length is 13 residues. CDR1 is MDHEN, CDR2 SYDVKM, per germline. CDR3 sequence (DNA): TGTGCCAGCAGTTTATCCCCAGGGGAGACCCAGTACTTC. Translated: CASSLSPGETQYF.